Below are 28 T cell receptor beta chains sequenced from a single sample in a study of T cells in Graves' hyperthyroidism and ophthalmopathy. RNA transcripts were the template for amplifying TCR beta CDR3 regions. Researchers ran a first-round RT-PCR on the TCR CDR3 using the HTBI primer set. MiXCR, run by TCRdb on the multiplex PCR reads, gives a single entry per CDR3 protein. The data contain 690,000 or so distinct CDR3 sequences, about 19% of them seen just once; the ten biggest clones take up 16%. The specimen sequenced was blood. The receptors stem from a woman aged 45-65 years with Graves' hyperthyroidism that later progressed to Graves' ophthalmopathy.

Regarding this clonotype: Germline and junction disagree at one end, which may indicate a read error. The DNA of the CDR3 is TGTGCCAGCAGCCTCCCGGGCGATACAGGTACGCAGTATTTT. It yields the protein CASSLPGDTGTQYF. This chain connects TRBV7-9 to TRBJ2-3; tentatively, D is TRBD1 (5 bases). The germline gives CDR1 SEHNR, CDR2 FQNEAQ (reference sequence). The CDR3 has 14 amino acids.

V usage is TRBV11-3 and J usage is TRBJ2-3, with 9 bases aligning to TRBD2. Germline values: CDR1 SGHNT, CDR2 YENEEA. The CDR3 has 16 amino acids. J was trimmed by 1 base and V by 2 bases; bases with no gene match: 4. The CDR3 sequence is CASSLRVAGGTDTQYF. CDR3 DNA: TGTGCCAGCAGCTTAAGGGTAGCGGGGGGCACAGATACGCAGTATTTT.

This clonotype appeared a few times. The V call is TRBV5-1, the J call TRBJ2-2; no reliable D call. V was clipped by 4 bases and J by 0 bases, with 10 bases between them. The CDR3 loop spans 15 amino acids. Germline values: CDR1 SGHRS, CDR2 YFSETQ. The CDR3 nucleotides read TGCGCCAGCAGCCTCCGACCGGCGAACACCGGGGAGCTGTTTTTT. The encoded protein is CASSLRPANTGELFF.

This clonotype was counted many times. The V and J genes are TRBV11-2 and TRBJ2-1; D call uncertain. The length of the CDR3 is 14 residues. In germline, CDR1 is SGHAT, CDR2 FQNNGV. Trimming shortened V by 5 bases and J by 7 bases, and 15 bases separated the two germline ends. CDR3 in DNA: TGTGCCAGCAGCGCCCAATCCCTCTCGAATGAGCAGTTCTTC. It translates to CASSAQSLSNEQFF.

This clonotype has more than one count but fewer than ten. V is TRBV7-8 and J is TRBJ1-2, with D perhaps matching TRBD1 (5 bases). Germline loops: CDR1 SGHVS, CDR2 FQNEAQ. The CDR3 is 15 residues long. The ends were cut back, 0 bases at V and 5 bases at J, with 13 bases in the middle. The CDR3 protein is CASSLAGEGLYGYTF. As DNA, the CDR3 is TGTGCCAGCAGCTTAGCGGGTGAGGGACTGTATGGCTACACCTTC.

This clonotype has ten or more counts. The chain has TRBV11-1 and TRBJ2-7; 8 bases line up with TRBD1. The CDR3 runs to 13 residues. V was pared by 4 bases and J by 7 bases, with 6 bases of the junction left unmatched. CDR1 is SGHAT, CDR2 FQDESV, per germline (reference sequence). DNA for the CDR3: TGTGCCAGCAGCTACCGGACAGGGCGGGAGCAGTACTTC. Its translation is CASSYRTGREQYF.

This rearrangement joins TRBV2 to TRBJ2-5, with D possibly being TRBD2 (6 bases). Germline V gives CDR1 SNHLY, CDR2 FYNNEI. CDR3 size: 14 residues. Trimming left V 4 bases short and J 1 base short, with 10 bases between. The CDR3 nucleotides are TGTGCCAGCAGTGCCTGGACTACCCAAGAGACCCAGTACTTC. As protein: CASSAWTTQETQYF.

This clonotype was seen repeatedly, ten times or more. This chain uses TRBV3-1 with TRBJ1-5; perhaps TRBD1 as D (5 bases). With 6 bases removed from V and 6 bases from J, the gap between germline ends came to 9 bases. The CDR3 spans 12 residues. Per the germline V gene, CDR1 is LGHDT and CDR2 is YNNKEL (reference sequence). This CDR3 is CASSSGGQPQHF. In DNA, the CDR3 is TGTGCCAGCAGTTCGGGGGGTCAGCCCCAGCATTTT.

The chain uses TRBV5-1 and TRBJ1-2, with TRBD1 as a possible D gene (5 bases). CDR1 is SGHRS, CDR2 YFSETQ, per germline. Deletions cut 4 bases from V and 5 bases from J, with 12 bases between. The CDR3 is made up of 13 amino acids. CDR3 DNA: TGCGCCAGCAGCACCGGGACGCGGTATGGCTACACCTTC. Its protein is CASSTGTRYGYTF.

This clonotype was recorded at least ten times. The chain couples TRBV12-3 or TRBV12-4 to TRBJ2-5, with 11 bases aligning to TRBD2. This CDR3 is built from 16 residues. V shed 3 bases, J shed 4 bases, and the junction held 7 bases outside the gene matches. Here the CDR3 DNA reads TGTGCCAGCAGTTTCGTAGCGGGGGGGCGTGGAGAGACCCAGTACTTC. Amino acids: CASSFVAGGRGETQYF.

This clonotype turned up a few times. The J gene is TRBJ2-3, the V gene TRBV4-2, with 9 bases identical to TRBD2. The CDR3 covers 15 residues. V was clipped by 0 bases and J by 4 bases; unmatched bases: 2. Germline V gene sequence: CDR1 LGHNA, CDR2 YNFKEQ. The CDR3 region has the DNA TGTGCCAGCAGCCAAGAGCGGGGGGGCGCAGATACGCAGTATTTT. Amino acids: CASSQERGGADTQYF.

This clonotype was found many times. V gene TRBV29-1 combines with J gene TRBJ2-7, with 12 bases fitting TRBD1. This CDR3 region has 14 residues. After removal of 4 bases from V and 3 bases from J, the junction contained 4 bases not matched to a gene. Per the germline V gene, CDR1 is SQVTM and CDR2 is ANQGSEA. In DNA, the CDR3 is TGCAGCGTTGCCGGGACAGGGGGCTTCTACGAGCAGTACTTC. Translating it yields CSVAGTGGFYEQYF.

This clonotype was detected a few times. The chain joins TRBV15 to TRBJ1-2, with 7 positions matching TRBD1. Trimming at V came to 6 bases and at J to 3 bases, leaving 4 bases not matched to a gene. The CDR3 extends over 13 amino acids. The germline V gene encodes CDR1 LNHNV and CDR2 YYDKDF (reference sequence). CDR3 region: CATRGGGYYGYTF. CDR3 nucleotide sequence: TGTGCCACCAGGGGAGGGGGCTACTATGGCTACACCTTC.

Comment on this clonotype: A read error may explain this, as a much larger clone is one base away. The chain links TRBV29-1 to TRBJ2-2, with 10 bases that match TRBD1. Germline V gene data show CDR1 as SQVTM and CDR2 as ANQGSEA. V shed 4 bases and J 3 bases; nucleotides not matched to a gene: 5. This CDR3 is 15 amino acids long. The DNA for the CDR3 is TGCAGCGTTGGAAAGGGACAGGGGCACACCGGGGAGCTGTTTTTT. It encodes CSVGKGQGHTGELFF.

The table lists this clonotype with a few counts. The rearrangement links TRBV5-6 to TRBJ2-6, with D uncertain. Germline CDR1 reads SGHDT; CDR2 reads YYEEEE. This CDR3 is built from 14 residues. Deletions cut 6 bases from V and 0 bases from J, with 7 bases between. This chain's CDR3 is CASIAGSGANVLTF. CDR3 DNA: TGTGCCAGCATCGCAGGCTCTGGGGCCAACGTCCTGACTTTC.

This clonotype occurred a few times. The chain employs TRBV7-2 and TRBJ1-6, with a possible D match to TRBD1 (6 bases). The CDR3 is 15 residues long. The V end was cut by 7 bases, the J end by 6 bases, with 16 bases between. CDR1 is SGHTA and CDR2 is FQGNSA in the germline V gene. This CDR3 reads CASTPGGPLNSPLHF. The DNA for the CDR3 is TGTGCCAGCACCCCGGGGGGGCCGCTTAATTCACCCCTCCACTTT. The entire variable domain, with the rest obtained from reference TRBV7-2 and TRBJ1-6, is as follows: GAGVSQSPSNKVTEKGKDVELRCDPISGHTALYWYRQSLGQGLEFLIYFQGNSAPDKSGLPSDRFSAERTGGSVSTLTIQRTQQEDSAVYLCASTPGGPLNSPLHFGNGTRLTVT.

A few counts support this clonotype. The CDR3 nucleotides are TGTGCCAGCAAGAGGGGGACCTACAATGAGCAGTTCTTC. Protein sequence: CASKRGTYNEQFF. The rearrangement links TRBV2 to TRBJ2-1; tentatively, D is TRBD1 (6 bases). The length of the CDR3 is 13 residues. Germline-derived CDR1 and CDR2 are SNHLY and FYNNEI. V gave up 7 bases and J gave up 2 bases, with 9 bases separating them.

The rearrangement uses TRBV7-9 and TRBJ1-6, with D uncertain. Trimming shortened V by 1 base and J by 5 bases, and 9 bases separated the two germline ends. The length of the CDR3 is 15 residues. Germline CDR1 and CDR2: SEHNR and FQNEAQ (reference sequence). This chain's CDR3 is CASSLGYRNNSPLHF. CDR3 sequence (DNA): TGTGCCAGCAGCTTAGGGTATCGGAATAATTCACCCCTCCACTTT.

In this sample, this clonotype turned up many times. The V call is TRBV18, the J call TRBJ1-1, with TRBD1 identical over 7 bases. This CDR3 is 15 amino acids long. Germline loops: CDR1 KGHSH, CDR2 LQKENI. Germline trimming cut 2 bases from V and 0 bases from J; bases unmatched to any gene: 3. Here the CDR3 reads CASSPRDRMNTEAFF. CDR3 DNA: TGTGCCAGCTCACCAAGGGACAGAATGAACACTGAAGCTTTCTTT. Based on the CDR3 plus reference TRBV18 and TRBJ1-1, the full variable domain is NAGVMQNPRHLVRRRGQEARLRCSPMKGHSHVYWYRQLPEEGLKFMVYLQKENIIDESGMPKERFSAEFPKEGPSILRIQQVVRGDSAAYFCASSPRDRMNTEAFFGQGTRLTVV.

The CDR3 sequence is CSARVEVHNSPLHF. The CDR3 DNA is TGCAGTGCTAGAGTTGAGGTGCATAATTCACCCCTCCACTTT. The chain uses TRBV20-1 and TRBJ1-6; D gene uncertain. Trimming stripped 1 base from V and 5 bases from J, with 9 bases between. There are 14 residues in the CDR3. Germline CDR1 DFQATT, CDR2 SNEGSKA (reference sequence).

The V and J genes are TRBV14 and TRBJ1-3; D gene ambiguous. Germline V gene sequence: CDR1 SGHDN, CDR2 FVKESK. The CDR3 runs 16 residues. Between the trimmed V and J ends, which lost 4 bases and 0 bases, there was a span of 13 bases. The CDR3 coding sequence is TGTGCCAGCAGCCCCTCGCGGGCCCCCTCTGGAAACACCATATATTTT. As protein: CASSPSRAPSGNTIYF.

This clonotype was recorded at least ten times. The chain has TRBV30 and TRBJ2-7; D may correspond to TRBD1 or TRBD2 (7 bases each). Per germline, CDR1 GTSNPN and CDR2 SVGIG (reference sequence). This CDR3 has 13 residues. The V end was cut by 4 bases, the J end by 6 bases, with 16 bases between. CDR3 sequence (DNA): TGTGCCTGGAAACAGGGGACTAACTCCGAGCAGTACTTC. Translated, it gives CAWKQGTNSEQYF.

This clonotype was recorded many times. This chain uses TRBV10-3 with TRBJ2-5, with D possibly being TRBD1 (6 bases). V lost 0 bases to trimming and J lost 2 bases, with 16 bases between them. Germline lookup yields CDR1 ENHRY and CDR2 SYGVKD. This CDR3 spans 17 amino acids. The CDR3 loop reads CAISESPLRQGQETQYF. The CDR3 nucleotides are TGTGCCATCAGTGAGTCGCCTTTGCGCCAGGGGCAAGAGACCCAGTACTTC.

The rearrangement joins TRBV3-1 to TRBJ1-2; 7 positions agree with TRBD1. CDR3 length: 14 amino acids. CDR1 and CDR2 from the germline V gene are LGHDT and YNNKEL (reference sequence). The J segment lost 8 bases and the V segment lost 4 bases, leaving 10 bases of the junction unmatched. CDR3 protein: CASSLADRAGGYTF. The CDR3 nucleotides read TGTGCCAGCAGCCTCGCCGACAGGGCCGGGGGCTACACCTTC.

CDR3 sequence (DNA): TGTGCCAGCAGTTCCGACAGGTTCCCTCGGGGGCAGTACTTC. This sequence encodes CASSSDRFPRGQYF. The chain couples TRBV12-3 or TRBV12-4 to TRBJ2-7; tentative D call: TRBD1 (6 bases). The CDR3 loop spans 14 amino acids. Trimming shortened V by 4 bases and J by 9 bases, and 19 bases separated the two germline ends.

This clonotype was seen only a few times. The J gene is TRBJ1-1, the V gene TRBV10-2, with TRBD1 identical over 8 bases. V trimming: 6 bases; J trimming: 5 bases; junction bases outside the gene matches: 14. Per germline, CDR1 WSHSY and CDR2 SAAADI. CDR3 length: 16 amino acids. Here the CDR3 DNA reads TGCGCCAGCAGGAACCTCGACAGGGGCTGGGGGACTGAAGCTTTCTTT. This translates into CASRNLDRGWGTEAFF.

This clonotype was seen only a few times. The chain is built from TRBV11-2 and TRBJ2-1; maybe TRBD2 (5 bases). Germline CDR1 and CDR2: SGHAT and FQNNGV. V lost 7 bases, J lost 3 bases, and 19 bases lay in between. CDR3 length equals 16 residues. The CDR3 protein is CASIQYPHGDYNEQFF. CDR3 DNA: TGTGCCAGCATCCAATACCCCCACGGGGACTACAATGAGCAGTTCTTC.

This clonotype has ten or more counts. The J gene is TRBJ2-1, the V gene TRBV5-1; D is perhaps TRBD2 (6 bases). This CDR3 region has 15 residues. The germline CDR1 and CDR2 sequences are SGHRS and YFSETQ. V gave up 1 base and J gave up 0 bases, with 8 bases separating them. The CDR3 DNA sequence: TGCGCCAGCAGCTTGTACGGGGGCTCCTACAATGAGCAGTTCTTC. It yields the protein CASSLYGGSYNEQFF.